A single sample gave rise to the 14 T cell receptor beta chains below, sequenced in a study of regulatory T cells in long-lasting Graves disease (dated by TCRdb to the early 2020s). Library construction relied on multiplex PCR. TCRdb names Illumina HiSeq 4000 as the instrument used. iRepertoire HTBI primers and Arm-PCR amplification of CDR3 regions were used to construct TCR beta libraries. The public sequencing data were trimmed at Q25 with fastp and processed into clonotypes with MiXCR by TCRdb, which kept only in-frame beta chains. Merged by CDR3 protein, the rows form single entries marked with the most common genes and DNA. Recorded for this sample are 400,000 to 500,000 distinct CDR3 sequences; roughly 23% of them occurred a single time. Around 15% of the sample comes from the top ten. The time point label corresponds to: persistent/refractory GD, antithyroid drugs over 5 years with positive TRAb. For both TCR sequencing and RNA sequencing, RNA was extracted from PBMCs using TRIzol.

Sequencing was performed on peripheral blood mononuclear cells (PBMCs), taken when the disease was refractory, from a patient treated with antithyroid drugs. These receptors all stem from a female donor with Graves disease.

This chain joins TRBV7-3 and TRBJ1-1; D call uncertain. V was trimmed by 5 bases and J by 4 bases, leaving 17 bases between them. The CDR3 contains 15 residues. Germline CDR1 SGHTA, CDR2 FQGTGA. CDR3 DNA sequence: TGTGCCAGCAGCACATCCGGGATGCCGGGCACTGAAGCTTTCTTT. This translates into CASSTSGMPGTEAFF. Combining the CDR3 with reference TRBV7-3 and TRBJ1-1 gives the whole variable domain GAGVSQTPSNKVTEKGKYVELRCDPISGHTALYWYRQSLGQGPEFLIYFQGTGAADDSGLPNDRFFAVRPEGSVSTLKIQRTERGDSAVYLCASSTSGMPGTEAFFGQGTRLTVV.

The sample holds many counts of this clonotype. The rearrangement uses TRBV6-1 and TRBJ1-1; maybe TRBD1 (5 bases). This CDR3 spans 15 amino acids. V lost 6 bases and J 11 bases, leaving 25 bases between the germline ends. In germline, CDR1 is MNHNS, CDR2 SASEGT. DNA for the CDR3: TGTGCCAGCAGCCATCCGGGACCGGGCCTGGTAGACGCTTTCTTT. This gives the protein CASSHPGPGLVDAFF.

In regard to this clonotype: The junction shows a germline mismatch at one end, possibly a read error. The V and J genes are TRBV7-9 and TRBJ2-7, with 13 bases identical to TRBD2. The CDR3 has 16 amino acids. Germline V lookup: CDR1 SEHNR, CDR2 FQNEAQ (reference sequence). CDR3 in amino acids: CASRVSGTSGNHERYF. CDR3 in DNA: TGTGCCAGCAGGGTCAGCGGGACTAGCGGGAACCACGAGCGGTACTTC.

J is TRBJ2-3 and V is TRBV15, with D perhaps matching TRBD1 (5 bases). Germline CDR1 is LNHNV and CDR2 is YYDKDF (reference sequence). The CDR3 contains 14 residues. V was shortened by 3 bases and J by 5 bases, with 12 bases between the two germline ends. DNA for the CDR3: TGTGCCACCAGCAGTCTCCCAGGGATAGATACGCAGTATTTT. Translation gives CATSSLPGIDTQYF.

In regard to this clonotype: With a much larger clone just one base away, this may be a read error. V usage is TRBV6-1 and J usage is TRBJ2-5, with no clear D. The CDR3 has 13 residues. Germline assignment: CDR1 MNHNS and CDR2 SASEGT. Trimming took 7 bases from V and 1 from J, leaving 10 bases between them. The DNA for the CDR3 is TGTGCCAGCATGCGCGCGTCCCAAGAGACCCAGTACTTC. Its protein product is CASMRASQETQYF.

The rearrangement joins TRBV19 to TRBJ1-6; D is perhaps TRBD1 (5 bases). The V end lost 5 bases, the J end lost 8 bases, and 13 bases lay between the germline ends. The V gene's germline CDR1 is LNHDA and CDR2 SQIVND (reference sequence). The length of the CDR3 is 14 residues. In nucleotides, the CDR3 is TGTGCCAGTAGTCTCCGGGACGGCGATTCACCCCTCCACTTT. Amino acids: CASSLRDGDSPLHF.

This clonotype was counted only a few times. CDR3 sequence (DNA): TGTGCCAGCAGCGTAGTCCAACAGATGAACACTGAAGCTTTCTTT. It specifies CASSVVQQMNTEAFF. V is TRBV9 and J is TRBJ1-1; D unclear. Germline V lookup: CDR1 SGDLS, CDR2 YYNGEE. Trimming pared 0 bases from V and 0 bases from J, leaving 9 bases between. The CDR3 length is 15 residues.

The chain is built from TRBV4-1 and TRBJ2-2; 11 bases align to TRBD1. The trim removed 6 bases at V and 8 bases at J, leaving 8 bases unmatched. The CDR3 has 15 residues. Germline CDR1 reads MGHRA; CDR2 reads YSYEKL. CDR3 amino acids: CASSEGDRGVGELFF. The CDR3 DNA follows: TGCGCCAGCAGTGAGGGGGACAGGGGGGTAGGGGAGCTGTTTTTT.

This clonotype occurred many times. The chain recombines TRBV7-8 with TRBJ1-6, with D possibly being TRBD1 (6 bases). V shed 5 bases and J shed 3 bases, with 20 bases lying between them. CDR1 SGHVS and CDR2 FQNEAQ come from the germline V gene. There are 18 residues in the CDR3. CDR3 in amino acids: CASSLSGTRDNYNSPLHF. The CDR3 nucleotides are TGTGCCAGCAGCCTTTCCGGGACACGGGACAACTATAATTCACCCCTCCACTTT.

This clonotype was observed at least ten times. Here the CDR3 reads CASCEESPYEQYF. The CDR3 DNA reads TGTGCCAGCTGCGAGGAGAGTCCCTACGAGCAGTACTTC. The V gene is TRBV6-2 or TRBV6-3, the J gene TRBJ2-7; no clear D gene. CDR3 length: 13 residues. V was shortened by 8 bases and J by 2 bases, with 13 bases between the two germline ends. CDR1 and CDR2 from the germline V gene are MNHEY and SVGEGT.

The table lists this clonotype with many counts. This chain connects TRBV24-1 to TRBJ2-5; D not certain. The CDR3 is made up of 14 amino acids. V lost 4 bases and J 5 bases, leaving 13 bases between the germline ends. Germline V CDR1 and CDR2: KGHDR, SFDVKD. The CDR3 sequence is CATSDPARSETQYF. The CDR3 DNA follows: TGTGCCACCAGTGACCCTGCTCGCAGTGAGACCCAGTACTTC.

V gene TRBV7-8 combines with J gene TRBJ2-3, with 9 bases aligning to TRBD2. The trim removed 4 bases at V and 6 bases at J, leaving 11 bases unmatched. Germline CDR1 and CDR2: SGHVS and FQNEAQ. This CDR3 is 16 amino acids long. The DNA of the CDR3 is TGTGCCAGCAGCTCAAGTAGCGGGAGCGGGGGGGATACGCAGTATTTT. Its translation: CASSSSSGSGGDTQYF.

This clonotype was picked up many times. The rearrangement joins TRBV28 to TRBJ2-4, with 8 bases matching TRBD2. J lost 1 base, V lost 5 bases, and 4 bases had no gene match. Per germline, CDR1 MDHEN and CDR2 SYDVKM. This CDR3 has 15 amino acids. CDR3 loop: CASSVAGSAKNIQYF. The DNA for the CDR3 is TGTGCCAGCAGTGTAGCGGGATCGGCCAAAAACATTCAGTACTTC.

The rearrangement uses TRBV9 and TRBJ2-2; 9 bases are shared with TRBD1. The CDR3 consists of 15 residues. Germline V lookup: CDR1 SGDLS, CDR2 YYNGEE. Trimming cost V 3 bases and J 4 bases; bases outside gene matches: 4. CDR3 residues: CASSATGGPTGELFF. As DNA, the CDR3 is TGTGCCAGCAGCGCAACAGGGGGCCCCACCGGGGAGCTGTTTTTT. Looking up the rest from reference TRBV9 and TRBJ2-2 gives the full variable domain: DSGVTQTPKHLITATGQRVTLRCSPRSGDLSVYWYQQSLDQGLQFLIQYYNGEERAKGNILERFSAQQFPDLHSELNLSSLELGDSALYFCASSATGGPTGELFFGEGSRLTVL.